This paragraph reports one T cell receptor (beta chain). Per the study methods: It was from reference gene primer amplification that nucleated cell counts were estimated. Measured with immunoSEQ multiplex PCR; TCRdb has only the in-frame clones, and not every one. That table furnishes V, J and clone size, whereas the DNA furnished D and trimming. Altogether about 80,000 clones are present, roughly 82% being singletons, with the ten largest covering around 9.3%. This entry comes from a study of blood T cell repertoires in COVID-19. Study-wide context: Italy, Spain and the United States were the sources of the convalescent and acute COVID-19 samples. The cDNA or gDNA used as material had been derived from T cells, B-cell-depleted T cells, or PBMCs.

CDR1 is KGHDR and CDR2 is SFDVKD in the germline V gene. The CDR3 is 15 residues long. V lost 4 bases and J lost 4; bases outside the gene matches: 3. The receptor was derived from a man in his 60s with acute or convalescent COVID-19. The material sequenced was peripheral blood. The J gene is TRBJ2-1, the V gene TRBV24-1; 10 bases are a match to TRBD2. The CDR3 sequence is CATSEAGGAYNEQFF. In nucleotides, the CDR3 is TGTGCCACCAGTGAAGCGGGAGGGGCGTACAATGAGCAGTTCTTC.